These 2 T cell receptor beta chains share one sample of origin, sequenced in a study of regulatory T cells in long-lasting Graves disease. Arm-PCR of CDR3 regions with iRepertoire HTBI primers generated TCR beta libraries. MiXCR, applied by TCRdb to the multiplex PCR reads, yields one record per CDR3 protein. This table holds about 430,000 distinct CDR3 sequences, roughly 21% found once. The time point: persistent/refractory GD, antithyroid drugs over 5 years with positive TRAb. RNA isolated from PBMCs was used to make the TCR library. This material consisted of peripheral blood mononuclear cells (PBMCs), taken when the disease was refractory, from a patient treated with antithyroid drugs. These receptors all come from a female donor with Graves disease.

This clonotype came up many times. The V and J genes are TRBV2 and TRBJ2-4; D could derive from TRBD1 or TRBD2 (5 bases each). The CDR3 length is 16 residues. In germline, CDR1 is SNHLY, CDR2 FYNNEI. The V end was cut by 6 bases, the J end by 0 bases, with 15 bases between. In DNA, the CDR3 is TGTGCCAGCAGAGTTGGATCCGGGACAGCCAAAAACATTCAGTACTTC. Translated, it gives CASRVGSGTAKNIQYF.

This clonotype was seen ten or more times. The chain carries TRBV28 and TRBJ1-2, with 7 nucleotides matching TRBD1. The germline CDR1 and CDR2 sequences are MDHEN and SYDVKM. V was clipped by 4 bases and J by 3 bases; unmatched bases: 5. CDR3 length: 14 residues. CDR3 loop: CASSSAGTDYGYTF. As DNA, the CDR3 is TGTGCCAGCAGTTCGGCCGGGACAGACTATGGCTACACCTTC.